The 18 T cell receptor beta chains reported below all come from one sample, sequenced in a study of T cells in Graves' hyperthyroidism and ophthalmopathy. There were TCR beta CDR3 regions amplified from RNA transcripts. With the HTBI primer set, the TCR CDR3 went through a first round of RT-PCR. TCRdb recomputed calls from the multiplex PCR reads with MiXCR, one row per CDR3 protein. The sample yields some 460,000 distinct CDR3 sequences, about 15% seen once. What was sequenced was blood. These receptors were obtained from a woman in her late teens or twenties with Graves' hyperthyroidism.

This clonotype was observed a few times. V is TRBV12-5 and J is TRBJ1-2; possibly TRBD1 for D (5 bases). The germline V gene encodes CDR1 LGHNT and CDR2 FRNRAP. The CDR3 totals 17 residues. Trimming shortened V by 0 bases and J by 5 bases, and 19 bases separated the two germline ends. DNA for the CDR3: TGTGCTAGTGGTTTGGTACGCGGGGCCACCGGTCGGTATGGCTACACCTTC. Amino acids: CASGLVRGATGRYGYTF.

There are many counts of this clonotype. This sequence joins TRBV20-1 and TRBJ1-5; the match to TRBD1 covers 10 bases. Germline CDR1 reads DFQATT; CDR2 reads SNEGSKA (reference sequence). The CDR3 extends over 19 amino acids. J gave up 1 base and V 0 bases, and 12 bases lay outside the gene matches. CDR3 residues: CSARDIPGQGMKSNQPQHF. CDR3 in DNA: TGCAGTGCTAGAGATATACCGGGACAGGGGATGAAGAGCAATCAGCCCCAGCATTTT.

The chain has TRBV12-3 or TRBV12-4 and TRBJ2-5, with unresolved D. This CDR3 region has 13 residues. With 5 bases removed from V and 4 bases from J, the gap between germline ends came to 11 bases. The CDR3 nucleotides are TGTGCCAGCAGTCTAGACGGCCTAGAGACCCAGTACTTC. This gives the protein CASSLDGLETQYF.

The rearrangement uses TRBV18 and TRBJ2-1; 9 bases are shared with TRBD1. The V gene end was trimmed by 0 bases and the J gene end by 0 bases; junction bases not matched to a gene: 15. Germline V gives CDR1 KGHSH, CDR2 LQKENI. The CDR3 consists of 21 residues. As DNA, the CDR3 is TGTGCCAGCTCACCACCGAGGCGGGGACAGGGACGAATAGGCTCCTACAATGAGCAGTTCTTC. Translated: CASSPPRRGQGRIGSYNEQFF. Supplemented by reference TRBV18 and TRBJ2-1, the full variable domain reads NAGVMQNPRHLVRRRGQEARLRCSPMKGHSHVYWYRQLPEEGLKFMVYLQKENIIDESGMPKERFSAEFPKEGPSILRIQQVVRGDSAAYFCASSPPRRGQGRIGSYNEQFFGPGTRLTVL.

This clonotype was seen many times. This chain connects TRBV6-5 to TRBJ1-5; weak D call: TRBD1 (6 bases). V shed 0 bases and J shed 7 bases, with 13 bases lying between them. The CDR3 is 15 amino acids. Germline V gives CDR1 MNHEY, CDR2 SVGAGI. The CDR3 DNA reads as TGTGCCAGCAGTTACTCAGGAGTGCAGGGGCAGCCCCAGCATTTT. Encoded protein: CASSYSGVQGQPQHF.

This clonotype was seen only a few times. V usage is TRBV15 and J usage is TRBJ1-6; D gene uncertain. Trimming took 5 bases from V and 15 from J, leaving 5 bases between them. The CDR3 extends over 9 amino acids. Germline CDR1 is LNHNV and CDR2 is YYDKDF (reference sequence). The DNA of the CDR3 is TGTGCCACCAGCGTACACCTCCACTTT. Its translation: CATSVHLHF.

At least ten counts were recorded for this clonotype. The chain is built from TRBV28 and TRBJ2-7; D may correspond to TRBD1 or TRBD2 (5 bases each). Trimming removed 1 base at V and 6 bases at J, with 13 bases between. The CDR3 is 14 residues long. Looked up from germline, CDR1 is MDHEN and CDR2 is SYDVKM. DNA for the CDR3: TGTGCCAGCAGTTTATTGAGGGGTTCGGGCGAGCAGTACTTC. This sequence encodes CASSLLRGSGEQYF.

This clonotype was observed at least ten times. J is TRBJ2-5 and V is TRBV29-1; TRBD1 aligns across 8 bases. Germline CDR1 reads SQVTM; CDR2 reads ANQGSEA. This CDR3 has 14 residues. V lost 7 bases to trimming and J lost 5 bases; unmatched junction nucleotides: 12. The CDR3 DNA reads TGCAGCGCATGTTGGGACAGGTTGTGTGAGACCCAGTACTTC. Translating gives CSACWDRLCETQYF.

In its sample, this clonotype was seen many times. The CDR3 sequence is CASSPQGANIQYF. In DNA form, the CDR3 reads TGTGCCAGCTCACCGCAAGGAGCAAACATTCAGTACTTC. The chain employs TRBV18 and TRBJ2-4; D not resolved. There are 13 residues in the CDR3. Per germline, CDR1 KGHSH and CDR2 LQKENI. V lost 3 bases and J 6 bases, leaving 9 bases between the germline ends. Combining the CDR3 with reference TRBV18 and TRBJ2-4 gives the whole variable domain NAGVMQNPRHLVRRRGQEARLRCSPMKGHSHVYWYRQLPEEGLKFMVYLQKENIIDESGMPKERFSAEFPKEGPSILRIQQVVRGDSAAYFCASSPQGANIQYFGAGTRLSVL.

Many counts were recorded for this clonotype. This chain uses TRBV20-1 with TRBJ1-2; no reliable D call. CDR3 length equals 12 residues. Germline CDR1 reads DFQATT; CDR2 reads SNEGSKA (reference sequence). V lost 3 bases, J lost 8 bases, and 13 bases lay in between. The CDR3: CSAREREPGYTF. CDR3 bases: TGCAGTGCTAGGGAACGGGAGCCGGGCTACACCTTC.

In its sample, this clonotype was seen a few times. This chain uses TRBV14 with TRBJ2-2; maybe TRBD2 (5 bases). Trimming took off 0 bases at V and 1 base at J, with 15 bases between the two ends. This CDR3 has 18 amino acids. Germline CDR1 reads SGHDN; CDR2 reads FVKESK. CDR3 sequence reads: CASSQDGVGGMNTGELFF. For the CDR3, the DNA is TGTGCCAGCAGCCAAGACGGGGTGGGCGGAATGAACACCGGGGAGCTGTTTTTT.

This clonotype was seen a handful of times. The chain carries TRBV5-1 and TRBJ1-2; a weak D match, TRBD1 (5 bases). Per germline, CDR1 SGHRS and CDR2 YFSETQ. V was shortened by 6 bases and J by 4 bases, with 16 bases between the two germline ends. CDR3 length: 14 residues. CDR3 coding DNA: TGCGCCAGCAAACGAGGCAGGGCTGGCTATGGCTACACCTTC. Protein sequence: CASKRGRAGYGYTF. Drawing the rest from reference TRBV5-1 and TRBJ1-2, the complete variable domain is KAGVTQTPRYLIKTRGQQVTLSCSPISGHRSVSWYQQTPGQGLQFLFEYFSETQRNKGNFPGRFSGRQFSNSRSEMNVSTLELGDSALYLCASKRGRAGYGYTFGSGTRLTVV.

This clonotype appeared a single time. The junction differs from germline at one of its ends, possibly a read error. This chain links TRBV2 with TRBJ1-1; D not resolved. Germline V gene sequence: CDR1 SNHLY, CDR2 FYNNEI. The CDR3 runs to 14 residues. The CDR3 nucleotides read TGTGCCAGCAGCCGACGGACGGGGAACACTCAAGCTTTCTTT. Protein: CASSRRTGNTQAFF.

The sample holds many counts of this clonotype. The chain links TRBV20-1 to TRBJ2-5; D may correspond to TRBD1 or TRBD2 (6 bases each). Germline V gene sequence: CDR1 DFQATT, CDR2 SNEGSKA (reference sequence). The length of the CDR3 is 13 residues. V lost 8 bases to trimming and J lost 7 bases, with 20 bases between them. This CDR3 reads CSIRQEGVGTQYF. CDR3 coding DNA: TGCAGTATAAGACAGGAGGGGGTAGGGACCCAGTACTTC.

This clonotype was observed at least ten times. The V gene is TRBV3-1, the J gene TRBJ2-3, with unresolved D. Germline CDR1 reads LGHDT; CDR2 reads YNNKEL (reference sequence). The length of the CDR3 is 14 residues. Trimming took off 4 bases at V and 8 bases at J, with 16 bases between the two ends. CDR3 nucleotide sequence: TGTGCCAGCAGCCGCATTGTAAGGTCGGCTACGCAGTATTTT. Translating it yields CASSRIVRSATQYF.

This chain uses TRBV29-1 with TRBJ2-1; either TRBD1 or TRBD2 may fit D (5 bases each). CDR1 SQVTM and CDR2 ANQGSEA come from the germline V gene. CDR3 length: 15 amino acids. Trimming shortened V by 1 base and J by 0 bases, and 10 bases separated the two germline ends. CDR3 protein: CSVEVGVSSYNEQFF. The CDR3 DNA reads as TGCAGCGTTGAAGTGGGGGTGAGCTCCTACAATGAGCAGTTCTTC.

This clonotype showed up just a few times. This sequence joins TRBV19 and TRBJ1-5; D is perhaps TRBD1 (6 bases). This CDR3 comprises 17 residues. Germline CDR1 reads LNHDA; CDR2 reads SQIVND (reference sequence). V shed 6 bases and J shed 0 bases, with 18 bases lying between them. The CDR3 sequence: CASRIRDIPNSNQPQHF. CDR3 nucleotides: TGTGCCAGTAGGATCCGGGACATTCCCAATAGCAATCAGCCCCAGCATTTT.

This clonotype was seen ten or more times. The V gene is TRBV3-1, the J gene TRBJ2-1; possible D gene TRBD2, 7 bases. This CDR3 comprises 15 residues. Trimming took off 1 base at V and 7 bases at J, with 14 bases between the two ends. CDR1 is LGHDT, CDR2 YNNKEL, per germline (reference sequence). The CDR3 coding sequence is TGTGCCAGCAGCCAAGGTGGACTAGGGGGGAATGAGCAGTTCTTC. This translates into CASSQGGLGGNEQFF.